The 21 T cell receptor beta chains reported below all come from one sample, sequenced in a study of OX40 agonist ivuxolimab in advanced cancers. TCRdb's table, derived via immunoSEQ multiplex PCR, lists solely in-frame clones and lacks some. The sample lists tens of thousands of clones, around nine tenths occurring once. Sequenced material: CD4+ or CD8+ T cells sorted from blood, taken in a trial of the OX40 agonist ivuxolimab. These receptor sequences come from an adult with an advanced solid tumor such as melanoma, head and neck, liver or kidney cancer.

The chain carries TRBV2 and TRBJ1-1; D uncertain. Germline V gene sequence: CDR1 SNHLY, CDR2 FYNNEI. V was shortened by 3 bases and J by 2 bases, with 7 bases between the two germline ends. This CDR3 has 13 residues. The CDR3 protein is CASSDLGNTEAFF. The CDR3 DNA is TGTGCCAGCAGTGATCTGGGAAACACTGAAGCTTTCTTT.

The chain joins TRBV6-1 to TRBJ2-3; D gene uncertain. The CDR3 has 12 residues. Between the trimmed V and J ends, which lost 1 base and 5 bases, there was a span of 4 bases. From germline, CDR1 is MNHNS and CDR2 SASEGT. CDR3 nucleotides: TGTGCCAGCAGTGAAGTCGGAGATACGCAGTATTTT. It translates to CASSEVGDTQYF.

The chain carries TRBV30 and TRBJ1-5, with D hard to call. From germline, CDR1 is GTSNPN and CDR2 SVGIG (reference sequence). Trimming pared 2 bases from V and 7 bases from J, leaving 12 bases between. The CDR3 contains 13 residues. CDR3 in amino acids: CAWSTNARQPQHF. The CDR3 region has the DNA TGTGCCTGGAGTACAAACGCAAGGCAGCCCCAGCATTTT.

The V call is TRBV12-2, the J call TRBJ2-1; the table's D call of TRBD2 was not tested on the DNA. TRBV12-2 is a listed pseudogene. CDR3 length equals 14 residues. The CDR3 region has the DNA TGTGCAAGTCGCTGGACGGGAGGGCACAATGAGCAGTTCTTC. It codes for CASRWTGGHNEQFF.

The rearrangement joins TRBV5-4 to TRBJ2-5, with 11 bases that match TRBD2. The DNA end is more similar to TRBJ2-7, so the J call may be wrong. CDR1 SGHNT and CDR2 YYREEE come from the germline V gene (reference sequence). This CDR3 contains 14 residues. The CDR3 is CASSPTSGSYEQYF. Here the CDR3 DNA reads TGTGCCAGCAGCCCAACTAGCGGGAGTTACGAGCAGTACTTC.

In its sample, this clone was seen a few times. This chain uses TRBV14 with TRBJ1-3; D not certain. Germline V gene sequence: CDR1 SGHDN, CDR2 FVKESK. Trimming took off 2 bases at V and 0 bases at J, with 8 bases between the two ends. The CDR3 covers 15 residues. The CDR3 is CASSQQVISGNTIYF. The CDR3 DNA sequence: TGTGCCAGCAGCCAACAGGTCATCTCTGGAAACACCATATATTTT.

This chain joins TRBV5-1 and TRBJ2-7, with D perhaps TRBD1 (5 bases). The CDR3 has 14 amino acids. The V end lost 0 bases, the J end lost 7 bases, and 14 bases lay between the germline ends. Looked up from germline, CDR1 is SGHRS and CDR2 is YFSETQ. In DNA, the CDR3 is TGCGCCAGCAGCTTGGTGGCAGGGTATGGGGAGCAGTACTTC. Translating gives CASSLVAGYGEQYF. The whole variable domain, filled in from reference TRBV5-1 and TRBJ2-7, reads KAGVTQTPRYLIKTRGQQVTLSCSPISGHRSVSWYQQTPGQGLQFLFEYFSETQRNKGNFPGRFSGRQFSNSRSEMNVSTLELGDSALYLCASSLVAGYGEQYFGPGTRLTVT.

The CDR3 sequence: CASSLGGGWGETQYF. CDR3 DNA sequence: TGTGCCAGCAGCTTGGGCGGGGGTTGGGGAGAGACCCAGTACTTC. This chain connects TRBV11-2 to TRBJ2-5, with 7 nucleotides matching TRBD2. V lost 3 bases, J lost 4 bases, and 8 bases stayed unmatched. This CDR3 is 15 amino acids long. Looked up from germline, CDR1 is SGHAT and CDR2 is FQNNGV.

The genes are TRBV2 and TRBJ2-1; maybe TRBD1 (6 bases). Germline values: CDR1 SNHLY, CDR2 FYNNEI. Trimming removed 8 bases from V and 9 bases from J, with 14 bases in between. The CDR3 extends over 12 amino acids. CDR3 sequence: CASLGAGSEQFF. DNA of the CDR3: TGTGCCAGCTTGGGGGCTGGTAGTGAGCAGTTCTTC.

This sequence joins TRBV29-1 and TRBJ2-3; D is unresolved. From germline, CDR1 is SQVTM and CDR2 ANQGSEA. This CDR3 contains 11 residues. The CDR3 DNA reads TGCACCGCGTGGGATGGAGATACGCAGTATTTT. Protein: CTAWDGDTQYF.

The J gene is TRBJ2-5, the V gene TRBV5-1; 11 bases line up with TRBD2. The CDR3 is 15 amino acids. The ends lost 3 bases at V and 3 bases at J; junction bases unmatched: 4. Per germline, CDR1 SGHRS and CDR2 YFSETQ. The CDR3 protein is CASSSRGLAEETQYF. The CDR3 nucleotides read TGCGCCAGCAGCTCGAGGGGACTAGCGGAAGAGACCCAGTACTTC.

The V and J genes are TRBV19 and TRBJ2-5; D is tentatively TRBD1 or TRBD2 (5 bases each). Trimming stripped 5 bases from V and 0 bases from J, with 7 bases between. This CDR3 spans 13 amino acids. Germline V lookup: CDR1 LNHDA, CDR2 SQIVND (reference sequence). DNA for the CDR3: TGTGCCAGTAGTTTGGGACACCAAGAGACCCAGTACTTC. Encoded protein: CASSLGHQETQYF.

CDR3 DNA: TGTGCCAGCAGCACGGCTAGCGGGAGGCAAGAGACCCAGTACTTC. It yields the protein CASSTASGRQETQYF. The chain couples TRBV7-8 to TRBJ2-5; TRBD2 matches at 11 bases. Germline V gives CDR1 SGHVS, CDR2 FQNEAQ. The CDR3 runs 15 residues. The trim removed 5 bases at V and 2 bases at J, leaving 4 bases unmatched. The complete variable domain, with remaining parts taken from reference TRBV7-8 and TRBJ2-5, reads GAGVSQSPRYKVAKRGQDVALRCDPISGHVSLFWYQQALGQGPEFLTYFQNEAQLDKSGLPSDRFFAERPEGSVSTLKIQRTQQEDSAVYLCASSTASGRQETQYFGPGTRLLVL.

This chain links TRBV2 with TRBJ1-6; TRBD1 is a possible D gene (5 bases). The CDR3 contains 16 residues. Germline CDR1 reads SNHLY; CDR2 reads FYNNEI. The ends were cut back, 0 bases at V and 7 bases at J, with 13 bases in the middle. The CDR3 reads CASSEALARVNSPLHF. DNA for the CDR3: TGTGCCAGCAGTGAAGCGCTTGCCAGGGTCAATTCACCCCTCCACTTT.

This chain connects TRBV7-2 to TRBJ2-3; the match to TRBD1 covers 8 bases. J gave up 4 bases and V 5 bases, and 2 bases lay outside the gene matches. Germline CDR1 is SGHTA and CDR2 is FQGNSA. This CDR3 has 13 amino acids. The CDR3 nucleotides read TGTGCCAGCAGCCCAGGGGGCCCAGATACGCAGTATTTT. Amino acid sequence: CASSPGGPDTQYF.

The chain carries TRBV5-1 and TRBJ2-5; 15 nucleotides match TRBD2. Germline CDR1 reads SGHRS; CDR2 reads YFSETQ. J gave up 2 bases and V 0 bases, and 14 bases lay outside the gene matches. This CDR3 contains 21 residues. The DNA for the CDR3 is TGCGCCAGCAGCTTGGTGAGAGGACTAGCGGGAGGGGATCAAATTCAAGAGACCCAGTACTTC. Amino acids: CASSLVRGLAGGDQIQETQYF. The whole variable domain, remainder taken from reference TRBV5-1 and TRBJ2-5, is KAGVTQTPRYLIKTRGQQVTLSCSPISGHRSVSWYQQTPGQGLQFLFEYFSETQRNKGNFPGRFSGRQFSNSRSEMNVSTLELGDSALYLCASSLVRGLAGGDQIQETQYFGPGTRLLVL.

The chain recombines TRBV14 with TRBJ2-7, with D possibly being TRBD1 (7 bases). Germline-derived CDR1 and CDR2 are SGHDN and FVKESK. The CDR3 is 18 amino acids. Trimming removed 0 bases at V and 1 base at J, with 19 bases between. CDR3 in DNA: TGTGCCAGCAGCCAAGACAGGGGGGCAGGTCGGATATCCTACGAGCAGTACTTC. This encodes CASSQDRGAGRISYEQYF.

The chain links TRBV19 to TRBJ1-5, with TRBD1 matching 8 bases. CDR1 and CDR2 (germline): LNHDA, SQIVND (reference sequence). The CDR3 contains 14 residues. Trimming at V came to 4 bases and at J to 7 bases, leaving 6 bases not matched to a gene. The CDR3 sequence is CASSNGQGRQPQHF. In nucleotides, the CDR3 is TGTGCCAGTAGTAATGGACAGGGTCGCCAGCCCCAGCATTTT.

The rearrangement uses TRBV21-1 and TRBJ2-3; no DNA check was done on the table's D call, TRBD2. TRBV21-1 constitutes a pseudogene. CDR3 length: 18 amino acids. The CDR3 region has the DNA TGTGCCAGCATGCCAAAAGAGGGCCCCTTTCGGTGCACAGATACGCAGTATTTT. Its translation: CASMPKEGPFRCTDTQYF.

The chain uses TRBV7-2 and TRBJ2-1; 7 nucleotides align to TRBD2. In germline, CDR1 is SGHTA, CDR2 FQGNSA. The CDR3 covers 15 residues. V was clipped by 2 bases and J by 9 bases; unmatched bases: 10. Here the CDR3 DNA reads TGTGCCAGCAGCTTATCGAGGCTAGCGGTCGGTGAGCAGTTCTTC. It specifies CASSLSRLAVGEQFF. The complete variable domain, with remaining parts taken from reference TRBV7-2 and TRBJ2-1, reads GAGVSQSPSNKVTEKGKDVELRCDPISGHTALYWYRQSLGQGLEFLIYFQGNSAPDKSGLPSDRFSAERTGGSVSTLTIQRTQQEDSAVYLCASSLSRLAVGEQFFGPGTRLTVL.

The V gene is TRBV7-2, the J gene TRBJ2-2, with D possibly matching TRBD1 (6 bases). The length of the CDR3 is 14 residues. The germline V gene encodes CDR1 SGHTA and CDR2 FQGNSA. Trimming left V 0 bases short and J 4 bases short, with 6 bases between. CDR3 protein: CASSLAGGTGELFF. DNA of the CDR3: TGTGCCAGCAGCTTAGCAGGGGGCACCGGGGAGCTGTTTTTT.